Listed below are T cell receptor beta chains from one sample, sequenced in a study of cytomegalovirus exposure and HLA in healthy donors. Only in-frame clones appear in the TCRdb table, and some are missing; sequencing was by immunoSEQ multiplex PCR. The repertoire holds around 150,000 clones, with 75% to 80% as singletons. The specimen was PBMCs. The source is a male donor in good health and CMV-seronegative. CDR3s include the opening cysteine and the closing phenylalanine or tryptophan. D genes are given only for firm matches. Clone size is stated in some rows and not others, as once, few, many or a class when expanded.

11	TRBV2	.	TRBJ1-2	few	TGTGCCAGCAGTGAGGAGACTGGCTACACCTTC	CASSEETGYTF
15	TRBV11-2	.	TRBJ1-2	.	TGTGCCAGCAGCTTAGATGGAACAGTTGGCTATGGCTACACCTTC	CASSLDGTVGYGYTF
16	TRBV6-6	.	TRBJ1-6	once	TGTGCCAGCAGTTATTTTGAGTTGGGGGGTTATTCACCCCTCCACTTT	CASSYFELGGYSPLHF
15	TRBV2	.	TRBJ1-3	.	TGTGCCAGCAGTGAAGAGAGCGTCTCTGGAAACACCATATATTTT	CASSEESVSGNTIYF
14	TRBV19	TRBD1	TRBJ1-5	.	TGTGCCAGTAGTATTCTGACAGGGGGCCTGCCCCAGCATTTT	CASSILTGGLPQHF
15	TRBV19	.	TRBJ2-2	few	TGTGCCAGTAGTTTCAGGGTCGGGTTACCCGGGGAGCTGTTTTTT	CASSFRVGLPGELFF
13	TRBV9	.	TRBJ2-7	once	TGTGCCAGCAGCGGGGAGGGGGACTACGAGCAGTACTTC	CASSGEGDYEQYF
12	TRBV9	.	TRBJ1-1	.	TGTGCCAGCAGCGTAGGAGATTCTGAAGCTTTCTTT	CASSVGDSEAFF
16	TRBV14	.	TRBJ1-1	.	TGTGCCAGCAGCCAATTCCTTGACATAACGAACACTGAAGCTTTCTTT	CASSQFLDITNTEAFF
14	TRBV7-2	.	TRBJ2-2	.	TGTGCCAGCACCCGACAGGCCACTACCGGGGAGCTGTTTTTT	CASTRQATTGELFF
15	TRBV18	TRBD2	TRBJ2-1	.	TGTGCCAGCTCACCCCGGCTAGCGGATCGCAATGAGCAGTTCTTC	CASSPRLADRNEQFF
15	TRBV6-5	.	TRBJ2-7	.	TGTGCCAGCAGTCCCCGGGCCAAGGGGCCCTACGAGCAGTACTTC	CASSPRAKGPYEQYF
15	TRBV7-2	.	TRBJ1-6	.	TGTGCCAGCAGCTTAGGGTGGCAGGGCACTTCACCCCTCCACTTT	CASSLGWQGTSPLHF
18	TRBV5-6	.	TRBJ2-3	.	TGTGCCAGCAGCTTGTTTCGCTCGGTCAGGGGGGTTGTGGATACGCAGTATTTT	CASSLFRSVRGVVDTQYF
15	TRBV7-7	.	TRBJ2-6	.	TGTGCCAGCAGCTTAGGAGGGATCGGGGCCAACGTCCTGACTTTC	CASSLGGIGANVLTF
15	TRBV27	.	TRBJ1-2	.	TGTGCCAGCAGTCCGCTCGTGGGGCAGGTCTATGGCTACACCTTC	CASSPLVGQVYGYTF
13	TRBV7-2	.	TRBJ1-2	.	TGTGCCAGCAGCTTAGATGGGAGGTATGGCTACACCTTC	CASSLDGRYGYTF
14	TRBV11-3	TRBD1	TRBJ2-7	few	TGTGCCAGCAGCCGACAGGGGAGCTCCTACGAGCAGTACTTC	CASSRQGSSYEQYF
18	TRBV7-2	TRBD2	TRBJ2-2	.	TGTGCCAGCAGCCCCGCCCCATCTAGCGGGGGGAACACCGGGGAGCTGTTTTTT	CASSPAPSSGGNTGELFF
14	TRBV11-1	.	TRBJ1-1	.	TGTGCCAGCAGTTATACAGGGCTGGCCACTGAAGCTTTCTTT	CASSYTGLATEAFF
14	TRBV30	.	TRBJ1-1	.	TGTGCCTGGAGAATCGGGACAAAAAACACTGAAGCTTTCTTT	CAWRIGTKNTEAFF
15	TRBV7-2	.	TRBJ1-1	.	TGTGCCAGCAGCTCCCTCACAGGGAGGGGGACTGAAGCTTTCTTT	CASSSLTGRGTEAFF
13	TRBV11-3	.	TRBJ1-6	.	TGTGCCAGCAGCCCAGGACAGAATTCACCCCTCCACTTT	CASSPGQNSPLHF
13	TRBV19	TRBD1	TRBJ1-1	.	TGTGCCAGTGACGACAGGGTCACCACTGAAGCTTTCTTT	CASDDRVTTEAFF
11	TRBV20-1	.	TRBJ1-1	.	TGCAGTGCTAGGTCAAACACTGAAGCTTTCTTT	CSARSNTEAFF
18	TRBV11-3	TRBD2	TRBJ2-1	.	TGTGCCAGCAGCCCCCGGACTAGCGGGGGTTCATCCTACAATGAGCAGTTCTTC	CASSPRTSGGSSYNEQFF
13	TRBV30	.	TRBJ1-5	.	TGTGCCTGGAGTGGCGGAAGCAATCAGCCCCAGCATTTT	CAWSGGSNQPQHF
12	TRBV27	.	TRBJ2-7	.	TGTGCCAGCAGTTTCAACAGGGACGAGCAGTACTTC	CASSFNRDEQYF
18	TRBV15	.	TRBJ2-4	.	TGTGCCACCAGCAGAAGAGGACAGCAGAGTCTAGCCAAAAACATTCAGTACTTC	CATSRRGQQSLAKNIQYF
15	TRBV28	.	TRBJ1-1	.	TGTGCCAGCAGTTTATTCTGGGGCACGAACACTGAAGCTTTCTTT	CASSLFWGTNTEAFF